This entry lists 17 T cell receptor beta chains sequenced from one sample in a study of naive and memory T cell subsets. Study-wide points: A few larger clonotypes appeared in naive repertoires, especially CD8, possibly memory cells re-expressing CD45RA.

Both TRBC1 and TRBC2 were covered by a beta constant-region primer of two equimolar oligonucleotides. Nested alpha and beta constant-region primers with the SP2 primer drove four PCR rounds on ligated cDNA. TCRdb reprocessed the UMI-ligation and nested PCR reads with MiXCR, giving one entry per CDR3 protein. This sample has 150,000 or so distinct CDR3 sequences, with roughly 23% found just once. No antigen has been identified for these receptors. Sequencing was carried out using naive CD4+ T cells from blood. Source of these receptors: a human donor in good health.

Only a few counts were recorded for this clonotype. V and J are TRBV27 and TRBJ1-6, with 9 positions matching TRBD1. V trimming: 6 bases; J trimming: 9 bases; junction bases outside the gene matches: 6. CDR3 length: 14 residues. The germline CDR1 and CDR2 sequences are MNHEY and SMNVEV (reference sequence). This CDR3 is CASRSTGGFSPLHF. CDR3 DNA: TGTGCCAGCAGGTCGACAGGGGGATTTTCACCCCTCCACTTT.

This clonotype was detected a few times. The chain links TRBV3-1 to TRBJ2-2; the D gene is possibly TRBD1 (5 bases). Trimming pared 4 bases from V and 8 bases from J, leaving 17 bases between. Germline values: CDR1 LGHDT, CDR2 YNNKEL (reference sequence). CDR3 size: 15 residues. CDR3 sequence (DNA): TGTGCCAGCAGCCGGGATCTAACCCAGGGAGGGGAGCTGTTTTTT. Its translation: CASSRDLTQGGELFF.

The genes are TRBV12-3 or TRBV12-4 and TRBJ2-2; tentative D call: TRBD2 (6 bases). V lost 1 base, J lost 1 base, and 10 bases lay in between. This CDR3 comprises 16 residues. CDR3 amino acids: CASSLETSQNTGELFF. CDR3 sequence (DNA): TGTGCCAGCAGTTTAGAAACTAGCCAGAACACCGGGGAGCTGTTTTTT.

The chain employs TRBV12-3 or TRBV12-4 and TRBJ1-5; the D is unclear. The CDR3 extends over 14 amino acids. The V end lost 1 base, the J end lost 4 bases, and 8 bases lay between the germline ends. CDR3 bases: TGTGCCAGCAGTTTAGTGGCAGGTAATCAGCCCCAGCATTTT. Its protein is CASSLVAGNQPQHF.

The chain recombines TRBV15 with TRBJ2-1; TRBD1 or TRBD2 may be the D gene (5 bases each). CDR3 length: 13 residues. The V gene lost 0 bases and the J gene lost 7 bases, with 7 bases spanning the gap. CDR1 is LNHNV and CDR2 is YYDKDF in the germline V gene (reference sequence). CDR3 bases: TGTGCCACCAGCAGAGATTGGGGGAATGAGCAGTTCTTC. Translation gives CATSRDWGNEQFF.

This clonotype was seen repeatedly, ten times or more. The CDR3 here is CASSWGTSGRAGYEQYF. CDR3 DNA sequence: TGCGCCAGCAGCTGGGGGACTAGCGGGAGGGCCGGCTACGAGCAGTACTTC. The genes are TRBV5-1 and TRBJ2-7; 16 nucleotides match TRBD2. Germline CDR1 is SGHRS and CDR2 is YFSETQ. This CDR3 region has 17 residues. V shed 3 bases and J 3 bases; nucleotides not matched to a gene: 6.

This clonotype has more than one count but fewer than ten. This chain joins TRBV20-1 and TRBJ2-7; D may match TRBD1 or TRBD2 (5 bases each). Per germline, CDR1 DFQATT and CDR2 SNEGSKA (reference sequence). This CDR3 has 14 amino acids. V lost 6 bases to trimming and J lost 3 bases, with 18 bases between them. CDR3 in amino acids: CSAGDQGLVYEQYF. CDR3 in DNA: TGCAGTGCCGGGGACCAGGGCCTTGTCTACGAGCAGTACTTC.

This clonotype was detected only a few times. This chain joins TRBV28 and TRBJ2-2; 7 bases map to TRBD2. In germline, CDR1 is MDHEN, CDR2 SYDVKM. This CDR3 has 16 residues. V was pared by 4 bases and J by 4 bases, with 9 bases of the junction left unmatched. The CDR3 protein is CASSSVAGRITGELFF. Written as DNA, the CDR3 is TGTGCCAGCAGTTCCGTAGCGGGCCGGATCACCGGGGAGCTGTTTTTT.

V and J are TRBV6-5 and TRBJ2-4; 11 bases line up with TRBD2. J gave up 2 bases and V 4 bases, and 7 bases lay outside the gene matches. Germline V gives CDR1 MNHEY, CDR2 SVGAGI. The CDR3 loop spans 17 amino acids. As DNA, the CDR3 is TGTGCCAGCAGTTCCCTGACTAGCGGGACAACCAAAAACATTCAGTACTTC. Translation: CASSSLTSGTTKNIQYF.

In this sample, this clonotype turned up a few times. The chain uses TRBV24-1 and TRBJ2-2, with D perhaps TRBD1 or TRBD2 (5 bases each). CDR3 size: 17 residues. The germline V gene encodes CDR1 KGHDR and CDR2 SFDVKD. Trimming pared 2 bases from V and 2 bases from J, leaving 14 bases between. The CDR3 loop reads CATSDSRYRDNTGELFF. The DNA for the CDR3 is TGTGCCACCAGTGATTCGAGATACCGGGACAACACCGGGGAGCTGTTTTTT.

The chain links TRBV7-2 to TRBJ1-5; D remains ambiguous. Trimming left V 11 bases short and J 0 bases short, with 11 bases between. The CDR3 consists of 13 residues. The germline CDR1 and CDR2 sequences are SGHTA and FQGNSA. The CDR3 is CASKGYSNQPQHF. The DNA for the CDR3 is TGTGCCTCTAAAGGGTATAGCAATCAGCCCCAGCATTTT.

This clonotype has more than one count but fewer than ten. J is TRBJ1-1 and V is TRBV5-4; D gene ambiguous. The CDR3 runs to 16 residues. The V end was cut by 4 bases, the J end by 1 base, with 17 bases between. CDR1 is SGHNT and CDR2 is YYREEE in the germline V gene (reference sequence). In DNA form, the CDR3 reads TGTGCCAGCAGCCCCGCCCGCGTTGGTTCGAACACTGAAGCTTTCTTT. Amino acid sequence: CASSPARVGSNTEAFF.

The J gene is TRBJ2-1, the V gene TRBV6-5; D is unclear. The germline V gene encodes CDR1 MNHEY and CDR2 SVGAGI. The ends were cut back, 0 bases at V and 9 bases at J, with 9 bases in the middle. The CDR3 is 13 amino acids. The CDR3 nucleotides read TGTGCCAGCAGTTACTCGTTTACTGGTGAGCAGTTCTTC. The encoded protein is CASSYSFTGEQFF.

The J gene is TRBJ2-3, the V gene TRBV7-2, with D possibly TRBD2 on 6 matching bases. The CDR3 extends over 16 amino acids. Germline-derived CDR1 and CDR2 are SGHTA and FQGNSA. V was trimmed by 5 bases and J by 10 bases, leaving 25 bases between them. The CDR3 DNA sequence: TGTGCCAGCAGCCTTAGCGGCCCCACAGGACGATCGGCGCAGTATTTT. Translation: CASSLSGPTGRSAQYF.

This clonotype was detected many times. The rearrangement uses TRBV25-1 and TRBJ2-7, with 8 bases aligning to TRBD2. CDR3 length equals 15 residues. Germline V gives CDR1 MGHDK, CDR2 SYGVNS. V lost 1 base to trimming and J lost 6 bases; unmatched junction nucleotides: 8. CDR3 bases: TGTGCCAGCAGTGAATCGGTCGGGAGGGCCCGCGAGCAGTACTTC. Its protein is CASSESVGRAREQYF.

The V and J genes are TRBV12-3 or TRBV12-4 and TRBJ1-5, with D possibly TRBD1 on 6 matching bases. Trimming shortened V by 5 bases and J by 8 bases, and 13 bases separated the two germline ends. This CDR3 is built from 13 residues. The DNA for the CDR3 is TGTGCCAGCAGTCCTGACAGGAACGAGCCCCAGCATTTT. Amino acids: CASSPDRNEPQHF.

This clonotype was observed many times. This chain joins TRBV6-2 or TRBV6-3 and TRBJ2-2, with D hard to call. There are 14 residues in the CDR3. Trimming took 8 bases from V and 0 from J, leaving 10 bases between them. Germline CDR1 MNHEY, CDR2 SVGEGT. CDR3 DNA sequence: TGTGCCAGCCGTGATGAGGCGAACACCGGGGAGCTGTTTTTT. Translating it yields CASRDEANTGELFF.